The source of this T cell receptor (beta chain) is a study of control samples from healthy donors and cancer patients. V lost 0 bases, J lost 3 bases, and 11 bases lay in between. CDR3 length: 16 amino acids. Germline V gene data show CDR1 as SGHTA and CDR2 as FQGTGA. Produced via immunoSEQ multiplex PCR; TCRdb's table is partial and in-frame only. The sample has 110,000 to 150,000 clones; about 90% are singletons. The J gene is TRBJ2-2, the V gene TRBV7-3; TRBD1 might be the D (7 bases). This TCR derives from a man between 18 and 29 years old in good health. Sequencing was performed on blood. CDR3 sequence: CASSLTGRGDTGELFF. In DNA form, the CDR3 reads TGTGCCAGCAGCTTAACTGGCAGGGGGGACACCGGGGAGCTGTTTTTT.